This T cell receptor (beta chain) comes out of a study of cytomegalovirus exposure and HLA in healthy donors. Generated by immunoSEQ multiplex PCR, the TCRdb table keeps only in-frame clones and is missing some. The sample shows a few hundred thousand clones, 90% of them seen only once. Germline lookup yields CDR1 WSHSY and CDR2 SAAADI. The CDR3 contains 14 residues. Germline trimming cut 10 bases from V and 3 bases from J; bases unmatched to any gene: 6. Separate from the 666-subject first cohort, the roughly 110-subject validation cohort was the one that the donors belonged to. This chain uses TRBV10-2 with TRBJ1-5, with 10 bases lining up with TRBD1. What was sequenced was PBMCs. This TCR came from a woman aged 18 to 35 in good health and CMV-seronegative. The CDR3: CAIGQGVDNQPQHF. DNA of the CDR3: TGCGCCATAGGACAGGGGGTGGACAATCAGCCCCAGCATTTT.